Ten or more counts support the clone carrying this TCR beta chain. The CDR3 consists of 14 residues. Trimming took off 5 bases at V and 5 bases at J, with 15 bases between the two ends. Germline CDR1 is SEHNR and CDR2 is FQNEAQ (reference sequence). The use of genomic DNA as template underpinned the TCR beta VDJ and CDR3 profiling. TCRdb re-analysed the reads in MiXCR, keeping a single row per CDR3 protein. Of about 180,000 distinct CDR3 sequences in the sample, almost 50% were seen once. These data are taken from a study of CD8+CD57+ T cells in acquired aplastic anemia. CD8+CD57+ cell expansion had been shown by flow cytometry in patients chosen for sequencing. Diagnosis of severe acquired aplastic anemia applied to all patients.

Input material: sorted CD4+, CD8+, or CD8+CD57+ T cells (not recorded which) from PBMCs. This chain joins TRBV7-9 and TRBJ1-1; D ambiguous. This receptor was obtained from a human donor with aplastic anemia. The CDR3 sequence is CASSLGRERTEAFF. The DNA of the CDR3 is TGTGCCAGCAGCCTTGGACGGGAGAGGACTGAAGCTTTCTTT.